This T cell receptor (beta chain) emerged from a study of shared clonotypes between healthy human individuals. All donors were healthy HIV-negative adults lacking recent acute infections or vaccinations. The CDR3 spans 16 residues. Germline V gene lookup returns CDR1 MDHEN and CDR2 SYDVKM. The data were produced by immunoSEQ multiplex PCR, yet TCRdb's version contains in-frame clones alone and is incomplete. The sample holds 2 million to 3 million clones; 93% are singletons and the top ten take approximately 0.36%. V and J are TRBV28 and TRBJ2-1; TRBD2 matches at 10 bases. This clonotype originated in a man in his late teens or twenties in good health. Some clones in this sample may be carry-over from other donors' samples. Sequencing was performed on naive CD4+ T cells from PBMCs. Subset of the sample: CD45RA+ positively selected. The CDR3 coding sequence is TGTGCTAATTCGAAGTCGAGCGGGAGGGGAAGTGGTGAGCAGTTCTTC. Translating gives CANSKSSGRGSGEQFF.